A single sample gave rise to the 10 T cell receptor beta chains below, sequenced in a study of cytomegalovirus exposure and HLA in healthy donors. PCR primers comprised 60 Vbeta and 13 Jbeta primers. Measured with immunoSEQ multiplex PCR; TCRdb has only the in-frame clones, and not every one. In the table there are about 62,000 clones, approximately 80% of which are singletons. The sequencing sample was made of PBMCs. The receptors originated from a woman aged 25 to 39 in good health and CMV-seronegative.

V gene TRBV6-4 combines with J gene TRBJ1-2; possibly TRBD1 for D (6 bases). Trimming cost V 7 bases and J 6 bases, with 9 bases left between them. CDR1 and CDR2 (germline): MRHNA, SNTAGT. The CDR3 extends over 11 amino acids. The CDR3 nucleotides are TGTGCCAGCACATACAGGGATGGCTACACCTTC. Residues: CASTYRDGYTF.

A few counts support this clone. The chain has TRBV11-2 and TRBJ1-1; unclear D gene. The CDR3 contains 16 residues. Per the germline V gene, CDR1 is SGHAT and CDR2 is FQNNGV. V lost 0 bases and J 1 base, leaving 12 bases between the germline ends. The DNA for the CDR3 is TGTGCCAGCAGCTTAGATCCGAGGCAGAAGAACACTGAAGCTTTCTTT. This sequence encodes CASSLDPRQKNTEAFF.

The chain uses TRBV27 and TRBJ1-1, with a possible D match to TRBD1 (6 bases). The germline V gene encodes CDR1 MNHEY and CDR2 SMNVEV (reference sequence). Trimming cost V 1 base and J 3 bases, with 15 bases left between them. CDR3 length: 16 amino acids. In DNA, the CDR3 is TGTGCCAGCAGTTTATTGCGGGGGCTCGACGACACTGAAGCTTTCTTT. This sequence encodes CASSLLRGLDDTEAFF.

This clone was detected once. The DNA for the CDR3 is TGTGCCAGCAGCTTGGAGGCGGTACAAGAGACCCAGTACTTC. This sequence encodes CASSLEAVQETQYF. The chain employs TRBV5-4 and TRBJ2-5, with no clear D. There are 14 residues in the CDR3. Trimming took 0 bases from V and 2 from J, leaving 8 bases between them. CDR1 and CDR2 from the germline V gene are SGHNT and YYREEE (reference sequence).

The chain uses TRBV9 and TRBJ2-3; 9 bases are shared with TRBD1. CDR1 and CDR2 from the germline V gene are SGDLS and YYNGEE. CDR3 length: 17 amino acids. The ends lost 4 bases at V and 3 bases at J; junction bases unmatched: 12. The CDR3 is CASSPTRGDRETDTQYF. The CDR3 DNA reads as TGTGCCAGCAGCCCAACCCGCGGGGACAGGGAGACAGATACGCAGTATTTT.

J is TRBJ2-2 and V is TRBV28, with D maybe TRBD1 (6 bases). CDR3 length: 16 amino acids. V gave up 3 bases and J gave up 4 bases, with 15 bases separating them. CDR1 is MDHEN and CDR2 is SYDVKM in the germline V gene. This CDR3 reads CASSFGGAWSTGELFF. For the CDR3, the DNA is TGTGCCAGCAGTTTTGGGGGCGCTTGGTCCACCGGGGAGCTGTTTTTT.

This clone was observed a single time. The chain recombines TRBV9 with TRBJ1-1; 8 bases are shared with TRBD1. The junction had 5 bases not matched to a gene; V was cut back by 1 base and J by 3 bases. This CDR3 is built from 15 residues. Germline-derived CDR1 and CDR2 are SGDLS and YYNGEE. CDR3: CASSVQGALDTEAFF. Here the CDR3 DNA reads TGTGCCAGCAGCGTACAGGGGGCTTTGGACACTGAAGCTTTCTTT.

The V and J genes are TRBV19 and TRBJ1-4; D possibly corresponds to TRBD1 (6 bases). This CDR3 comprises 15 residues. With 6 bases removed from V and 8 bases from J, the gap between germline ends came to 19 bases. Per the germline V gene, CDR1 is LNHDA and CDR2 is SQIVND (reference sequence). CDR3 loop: CASRGAGTLREKLFF. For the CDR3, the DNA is TGTGCCAGTAGGGGGGCCGGGACATTGAGAGAAAAACTGTTTTTT.

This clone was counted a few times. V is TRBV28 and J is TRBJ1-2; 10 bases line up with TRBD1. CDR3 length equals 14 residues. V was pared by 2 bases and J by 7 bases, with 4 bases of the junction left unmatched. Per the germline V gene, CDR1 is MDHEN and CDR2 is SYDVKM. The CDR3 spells CASSLRQGAGGYTF. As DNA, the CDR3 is TGTGCCAGCAGTTTAAGACAGGGGGCCGGTGGCTACACCTTC.

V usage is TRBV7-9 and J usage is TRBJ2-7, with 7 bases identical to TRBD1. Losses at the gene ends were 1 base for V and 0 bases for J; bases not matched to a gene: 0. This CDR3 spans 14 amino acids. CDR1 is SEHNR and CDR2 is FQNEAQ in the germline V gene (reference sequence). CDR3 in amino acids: CASSLGDSSYEQYF. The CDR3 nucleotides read TGTGCCAGCAGCTTAGGGGACAGCTCCTACGAGCAGTACTTC.